What follows are 30 T cell receptor beta chains derived from one specimen sequenced in a study of T-cell reconstitution after alpha-beta-depleted transplantation in children. Preparation of the TCRbeta library involved a method that used unique molecular identifiers. TCRdb re-called the PCR reads with MiXCR, one entry per CDR3 protein. The data show tens of thousands of distinct CDR3 sequences, 44% seen once. This sample comprised PBMCs, mostly from graft donor cells, obtained 360 days after TCRalphabeta/CD19-depleted stem cell transplant. All receptors derive from a male patient under 18 who had a stem cell transplant for acute lymphoblastic leukemia, so the T cells may come from the graft donor.

This clonotype was counted only a few times. The rearrangement uses TRBV5-1 and TRBJ2-5, with no clear D. Germline values: CDR1 SGHRS, CDR2 YFSETQ. Trimming pared 4 bases from V and 1 base from J, leaving 8 bases between. The CDR3 consists of 13 residues. DNA of the CDR3: TGCGCCAGCAGCGGGTCCTCCCAAGAGACCCAGTACTTC. This codes for CASSGSSQETQYF. Based on the CDR3 plus reference TRBV5-1 and TRBJ2-5, the full variable domain is KAGVTQTPRYLIKTRGQQVTLSCSPISGHRSVSWYQQTPGQGLQFLFEYFSETQRNKGNFPGRFSGRQFSNSRSEMNVSTLELGDSALYLCASSGSSQETQYFGPGTRLLVL.

The chain has TRBV29-1 and TRBJ2-1; no clear D gene. V was pared by 5 bases and J by 5 bases, with 13 bases between. There are 13 residues in the CDR3. Germline lookup yields CDR1 SQVTM and CDR2 ANQGSEA. The CDR3 DNA follows: TGCAGCGTTAAGGTTTTAGGCGACAATGAGCAGTTCTTC. Translation: CSVKVLGDNEQFF.

The chain is built from TRBV5-1 and TRBJ2-3; tentative D call: TRBD1 (7 bases). Trimming took off 3 bases at V and 5 bases at J, with 25 bases between the two ends. The CDR3 contains 18 residues. In germline, CDR1 is SGHRS, CDR2 YFSETQ. The CDR3 DNA is TGCGCCAGCAGCTGGTCCCCACCGGGACATCAGGGGGGAGATACGCAGTATTTT. It translates to CASSWSPPGHQGGDTQYF.

V gene TRBV20-1 combines with J gene TRBJ2-7, with no clear D. The CDR3 length is 13 residues. Trimming removed 3 bases from V and 0 bases from J, with 9 bases in between. Germline lookup yields CDR1 DFQATT and CDR2 SNEGSKA (reference sequence). The CDR3 DNA follows: TGCAGTGCTAGGACGGTCTTCTCCTACGAGCAGTACTTC. Encoded protein: CSARTVFSYEQYF.

The V gene is TRBV18, the J gene TRBJ2-5; no clear D. The length of the CDR3 is 12 residues. Germline V CDR1 and CDR2: KGHSH, LQKENI. Between the trimmed V and J ends, which lost 3 bases and 2 bases, there was a span of 4 bases. CDR3 protein: CASSPYQETQYF. The CDR3 DNA reads as TGTGCCAGCTCACCTTATCAAGAGACCCAGTACTTC.

J is TRBJ2-7 and V is TRBV12-3 or TRBV12-4, with 8 bases aligning to TRBD2. The J segment lost 3 bases and the V segment lost 4 bases, leaving 11 bases of the junction unmatched. The CDR3 covers 16 residues. CDR3 sequence: CASSSTGLGFLYEQYF. CDR3 nucleotide sequence: TGTGCCAGCAGTTCGACGGGACTAGGTTTTCTCTACGAGCAGTACTTC.

The chain recombines TRBV5-1 with TRBJ1-2, with D unresolved. Trimming left V 2 bases short and J 4 bases short, with 9 bases between. The germline V gene has CDR1 SGHRS and CDR2 YFSETQ. CDR3 length: 13 amino acids. CDR3 protein: CASSFGSSYGYTF. The CDR3 DNA sequence: TGCGCCAGCAGCTTCGGCAGCTCCTATGGCTACACCTTC.

The V call is TRBV5-1, the J call TRBJ2-5, with 7 bases fitting TRBD1. CDR1 SGHRS and CDR2 YFSETQ come from the germline V gene. V was pared by 4 bases and J by 1 base, with 4 bases of the junction left unmatched. The CDR3 consists of 14 residues. The CDR3: CASSLDRSQETQYF. The CDR3 DNA follows: TGCGCCAGCAGCCTGGACAGGAGCCAAGAGACCCAGTACTTC.

This clonotype occurred a few times. This chain connects TRBV7-3 to TRBJ2-2, with 14 bases that match TRBD2. The CDR3 contains 16 residues. CDR1 is SGHTA and CDR2 is FQGTGA in the germline V gene. V trimming: 2 bases; J trimming: 5 bases; junction bases outside the gene matches: 1. In DNA form, the CDR3 reads TGTGCCAGCAGCTTAGGACTAGCGGGAGGAACCGGGGAGCTGTTTTTT. It is translated as CASSLGLAGGTGELFF.

The chain recombines TRBV7-9 with TRBJ2-7, with D perhaps matching TRBD1 (6 bases). The V gene lost 5 bases and the J gene lost 6 bases, with 26 bases spanning the gap. This CDR3 has 17 residues. The germline CDR1 and CDR2 sequences are SEHNR and FQNEAQ (reference sequence). The CDR3 spells CASSLSPDRFRAVEQYF. In DNA form, the CDR3 reads TGTGCCAGCAGCCTCTCACCGGACAGATTCCGAGCCGTCGAGCAGTACTTC.

The gene calls are TRBV20-1 and TRBJ2-3; D is unclear. The CDR3 is 10 amino acids. V shed 5 bases and J shed 3 bases, with 3 bases lying between them. Germline CDR1 reads DFQATT; CDR2 reads SNEGSKA (reference sequence). CDR3 in amino acids: CSAPTDTQYF. As DNA, the CDR3 is TGCAGTGCTCCGACAGATACGCAGTATTTT.

The CDR3 is CASSSERGYTQYF. CDR3 DNA sequence: TGTGCCAGCAGTTCAGAGCGGGGATATACGCAGTATTTT. The chain couples TRBV27 to TRBJ2-3, with TRBD2 identical over 7 bases. The germline gives CDR1 MNHEY, CDR2 SMNVEV (reference sequence). V was clipped by 4 bases and J by 7 bases; unmatched bases: 5. The CDR3 loop spans 13 amino acids.

The J gene is TRBJ2-1, the V gene TRBV10-3; D is unresolved. Germline V lookup: CDR1 ENHRY, CDR2 SYGVKD. The V end lost 9 bases, the J end lost 2 bases, and 23 bases lay between the germline ends. The CDR3 is 17 residues long. The CDR3 nucleotides are TGTGCCATGGGCGGTGGTCCGTGGTCGGAACCCTACAATGAGCAGTTCTTC. Amino acid sequence: CAMGGGPWSEPYNEQFF.

In its sample, this clonotype was seen a few times. The CDR3 loop reads CASSQGTLQGNEQYF. The CDR3 DNA sequence: TGCGCCAGCAGCCAAGGGACTCTACAGGGTAATGAGCAGTACTTC. The rearrangement joins TRBV4-3 to TRBJ2-7; D possibly corresponds to TRBD1 (6 bases). Trimming took 1 base from V and 7 from J, leaving 17 bases between them. The CDR3 is 15 amino acids. From germline, CDR1 is LGHNA and CDR2 YSLEER.

This clonotype appeared a few times. The CDR3 sequence: CAISEAPSSGGDETQYF. CDR3 sequence (DNA): TGTGCCATCAGTGAGGCCCCCTCTAGCGGGGGAGACGAGACCCAGTACTTC. The chain has TRBV10-3 and TRBJ2-5; 10 nucleotides align to TRBD2. Trimming removed 2 bases from V and 5 bases from J; junction bases left unmatched: 11. The V gene's germline CDR1 is ENHRY and CDR2 SYGVKD. The CDR3 runs to 17 residues.

This clonotype was seen only a few times. The CDR3: CASSPRFGPDTQYF. In DNA form, the CDR3 reads TGCGCCAGCAGCCCCCGCTTCGGGCCCGATACGCAGTATTTT. The genes are TRBV4-3 and TRBJ2-3; D ambiguous. Germline V gene lookup returns CDR1 LGHNA and CDR2 YSLEER. V was trimmed by 4 bases and J by 6 bases, leaving 14 bases between them. CDR3 length equals 14 residues.

The chain carries TRBV12-3 or TRBV12-4 and TRBJ2-1; D gene ambiguous. CDR3 length equals 13 residues. Trimming shortened V by 3 bases and J by 10 bases, and 13 bases separated the two germline ends. The CDR3, as DNA: TGTGCCAGCAGTTTTCGTTGGGCGGCGGAGCAGTTCTTC. Its translation is CASSFRWAAEQFF.

This clonotype was recorded at least ten times. The V gene is TRBV7-3, the J gene TRBJ1-1; D is unclear. The V and J ends lost 1 base and 1 base respectively, with 4 bases between them. This CDR3 is built from 13 residues. Germline V gene data show CDR1 as SGHTA and CDR2 as FQGTGA. This CDR3 is CASSLMGNTEAFF. DNA of the CDR3: TGTGCCAGCAGCTTAATGGGGAACACTGAAGCTTTCTTT.

This clonotype was seen more than once but under ten times. The genes are TRBV5-6 and TRBJ1-3, with TRBD1 identical over 7 bases. This CDR3 has 17 residues. Germline V gene sequence: CDR1 SGHDT, CDR2 YYEEEE. The V segment lost 1 base and the J segment 0 bases; nucleotides outside the gene matches: 7. The CDR3 sequence is CASSLNRGTSSGNTIYF. The CDR3 coding sequence is TGTGCCAGCAGCTTGAACAGGGGAACCTCCTCTGGAAACACCATATATTTT.

The chain employs TRBV20-1 and TRBJ2-3, with D perhaps given as TRBD1 or TRBD2 (6 bases each). V was trimmed by 1 base and J by 1 base, leaving 12 bases between them. CDR1 is DFQATT and CDR2 is SNEGSKA in the germline V gene (reference sequence). This CDR3 has 15 residues. The CDR3 nucleotides are TGCAGTGCTAGAGTCCCGGGGGCGGGCACAGATACGCAGTATTTT. Translation gives CSARVPGAGTDTQYF.

V usage is TRBV6-5 and J usage is TRBJ2-2; 12 bases match TRBD1. Trimming took 1 base from V and 7 from J; bases not matched to a gene: 10. The V gene's germline CDR1 is MNHEY and CDR2 SVGAGI. The length of the CDR3 is 18 residues. CDR3 sequence (DNA): TGTGCCAGCAGTTACTGGGCAGGGGACAGGGGGCCTGGCGGGGAGCTGTTTTTT. Protein sequence: CASSYWAGDRGPGGELFF.

V and J are TRBV29-1 and TRBJ2-2; perhaps TRBD1 as D (6 bases). Germline V lookup: CDR1 SQVTM, CDR2 ANQGSEA. The CDR3 has 13 residues. The V gene lost 4 bases and the J gene lost 1 base, with 7 bases spanning the gap. CDR3 sequence reads: CSVAGENTGELFF. The DNA for the CDR3 is TGCAGCGTTGCAGGGGAGAACACCGGGGAGCTGTTTTTT.

The rearrangement joins TRBV10-3 to TRBJ2-7; TRBD1 is a possible D gene (7 bases). Germline V CDR1 and CDR2: ENHRY, SYGVKD. Trimming took off 1 base at V and 6 bases at J, with 13 bases between the two ends. The CDR3 extends over 14 amino acids. The CDR3 sequence is CAISELEGAVEQYF. The CDR3 coding sequence is TGTGCCATCAGTGAGTTGGAGGGGGCGGTCGAGCAGTACTTC.

V gene TRBV21-1 combines with J gene TRBJ2-7. TRBV21-1 is a documented pseudogene. The CDR3 spans 17 residues. For the CDR3, the DNA is TGTGCCAGCAAGTTGGGTCTGGGTTTAGGACGGATTTACGAGCAGTACTTC. Protein: CASKLGLGLGRIYEQYF.

The chain employs TRBV6-2 or TRBV6-3 and TRBJ1-5; D is ambiguous. The CDR3 sequence is 16 residues long. Germline loops: CDR1 MNHEY, CDR2 SVGEGT. Trimming left V 5 bases short and J 1 base short, with 15 bases between. The CDR3 loop is CASSPPGGRSNQPQHF. DNA for the CDR3: TGTGCCAGCAGTCCCCCGGGAGGCCGCAGCAATCAGCCCCAGCATTTT.

The chain joins TRBV7-3 to TRBJ2-1; TRBD2 matches 8 bases. This CDR3 contains 15 residues. Trimming took 3 bases from V and 7 from J; bases not matched to a gene: 8. Germline CDR1 and CDR2: SGHTA and FQGTGA. The CDR3 spells CASSLAGGPGNEQFF. The CDR3 bases are TGTGCCAGCAGCTTGGCGGGAGGCCCTGGGAATGAGCAGTTCTTC. Full variable domain (remainder filled in from reference TRBV7-3 and TRBJ2-1): GAGVSQTPSNKVTEKGKYVELRCDPISGHTALYWYRQSLGQGPEFLIYFQGTGAADDSGLPNDRFFAVRPEGSVSTLKIQRTERGDSAVYLCASSLAGGPGNEQFFGPGTRLTVL.

This clonotype has a count of ten or more. This rearrangement joins TRBV12-3 or TRBV12-4 to TRBJ2-1; D possibly corresponds to TRBD2 (7 bases). V lost 0 bases, J lost 7 bases, and 10 bases lay in between. The CDR3 is 14 amino acids. Here the CDR3 reads CASSLAGGRNEQFF. In DNA form, the CDR3 reads TGTGCCAGCAGTTTAGCGGGGGGGCGGAATGAGCAGTTCTTC.

The chain joins TRBV16 to TRBJ2-2, with a weak D call TRBD2 (6 bases). Germline V CDR1 and CDR2: KGHSY, FQNENV. This CDR3 region has 15 residues. The V gene lost 3 bases and the J gene lost 2 bases, with 10 bases spanning the gap. CDR3 nucleotide sequence: TGTGCCAGCAGCCAGCATAGCGGAAACACCGGGGAGCTGTTTTTT. Amino acids: CASSQHSGNTGELFF.

This clonotype has just a few counts. The gene calls are TRBV7-9 and TRBJ2-5; perhaps D is TRBD1 or TRBD2 (7 bases each). V was clipped by 2 bases and J by 3 bases, with 13 bases between them. CDR3 length: 15 residues. Germline lookup yields CDR1 SEHNR and CDR2 FQNEAQ (reference sequence). CDR3 DNA sequence: TGTGCCAGCAGCTTAATTCCAGGGGGGGAAGAGACCCAGTACTTC. Translation gives CASSLIPGGEETQYF.

The chain employs TRBV9 and TRBJ2-2; D ambiguous. The V gene's germline CDR1 is SGDLS and CDR2 YYNGEE. Trimming took 0 bases from V and 4 from J, leaving 4 bases between them. The CDR3 covers 13 residues. The CDR3 DNA reads as TGTGCCAGCAGCGTAGCCAGCACCGGGGAGCTGTTTTTT. Its protein product is CASSVASTGELFF.